One sample yielded the 32 T cell receptor beta chains listed below, sequenced in a study of cytomegalovirus exposure and HLA in healthy donors. Profiling relied on immunoSEQ multiplex PCR, and the TCRdb table lists in-frame clones only, not all of them. Of 250,000 to 400,000 clones listed, 87% are singletons. The specimen was PBMCs. Receptors originate from a woman aged 25 to 45 in good health and CMV-seropositive.

V is TRBV23-1 and J is TRBJ1-5; a possible D gene is TRBD1 (5 bases). TRBV23-1 is sorted into the ORF group, with uncertain function. This CDR3 is 17 amino acids long. V was pared by 2 bases and J by 1 base, with 15 bases between. The CDR3 loop is CASSQKRGTVSNQPQHF. CDR3 nucleotides: TGCGCCAGCAGTCAAAAACGCGGGACGGTCAGCAATCAGCCCCAGCATTTT.

The DNA for the CDR3 is TGCGCCAGCAGCCAATCTGAAATCCGGCAGTTCTTC. Its translation: CASSQSEIRQFF. The J gene is TRBJ2-1, the V gene TRBV4-1; D call uncertain. In germline, CDR1 is MGHRA, CDR2 YSYEKL. V dropped 2 bases and J dropped 12 bases, with 11 bases sitting between them. The CDR3 loop spans 12 amino acids.

The V gene is TRBV27, the J gene TRBJ2-1; D is perhaps TRBD2 (5 bases). The V end lost 5 bases, the J end lost 9 bases, and 8 bases lay between the germline ends. CDR1 is MNHEY and CDR2 is SMNVEV in the germline V gene (reference sequence). The CDR3 length is 11 residues. The CDR3 nucleotides read TGTGCCAGCAGTCGGGGAGTTGAGCAGTTCTTC. It yields the protein CASSRGVEQFF.

This rearrangement joins TRBV7-8 to TRBJ2-3; 7 bases line up with TRBD2. The CDR3 loop spans 14 amino acids. The ends lost 4 bases at V and 4 bases at J; junction bases unmatched: 5. In germline, CDR1 is SGHVS, CDR2 FQNEAQ. CDR3 DNA sequence: TGTGCCAGCAGCTCAAGCGGGGCCGCAGATACGCAGTATTTT. Translating gives CASSSSGAADTQYF.

The J gene is TRBJ2-7, the V gene TRBV13, with 8 bases matching TRBD2. The CDR3 spans 14 residues. Looked up from germline, CDR1 is PRHDT and CDR2 is FYEKMQ (reference sequence). V lost 5 bases, J lost 3 bases, and 6 bases stayed unmatched. DNA of the CDR3: TGTGCCAGCAGCGCAAACAGCGGGAGCTACGAGCAGTACTTC. Protein sequence: CASSANSGSYEQYF.

The chain joins TRBV11-3 to TRBJ2-2, with unresolved D. The CDR3 covers 15 residues. Germline CDR1 SGHNT, CDR2 YENEEA. V lost 1 base to trimming and J lost 4 bases, with 10 bases between them. The CDR3 spells CASSLVHGVTGELFF. The CDR3 nucleotides read TGTGCCAGCAGCTTAGTTCATGGGGTCACCGGGGAGCTGTTTTTT.

The count of this clone is one. This sequence joins TRBV19 and TRBJ2-4; TRBD2 is a possible D gene (5 bases). Germline V gene sequence: CDR1 LNHDA, CDR2 SQIVND (reference sequence). The V gene lost 9 bases and the J gene lost 2 bases, with 14 bases spanning the gap. The CDR3 is made up of 14 amino acids. In DNA, the CDR3 is TGTGCCAGCGGCGCTTGGGAGTCCAAAAACATTCAGTACTTC. This translates into CASGAWESKNIQYF.

The chain combines TRBV5-1 with TRBJ2-7; no clear D. CDR3 length: 13 amino acids. Germline V lookup: CDR1 SGHRS, CDR2 YFSETQ. The V end lost 0 bases, the J end lost 3 bases, and 7 bases lay between the germline ends. The CDR3 DNA reads TGCGCCAGCAGCTTGGCCACAGACTACGAGCAGTACTTC. This sequence encodes CASSLATDYEQYF. The full variable domain, with the rest looked up from reference TRBV5-1 and TRBJ2-7, is KAGVTQTPRYLIKTRGQQVTLSCSPISGHRSVSWYQQTPGQGLQFLFEYFSETQRNKGNFPGRFSGRQFSNSRSEMNVSTLELGDSALYLCASSLATDYEQYFGPGTRLTVT.

The chain joins TRBV30 to TRBJ1-5; weak D call: TRBD1 (5 bases). CDR3 size: 13 residues. Germline lookup yields CDR1 GTSNPN and CDR2 SVGIG (reference sequence). V was pared by 7 bases and J by 4 bases, with 14 bases between. CDR3 nucleotide sequence: TGTGCCTACGGCCAGGGCGGGAATCAGCCCCAGCATTTT. Translating it yields CAYGQGGNQPQHF.

The rearrangement links TRBV7-9 to TRBJ1-5; no clear D. The V end was cut by 2 bases, the J end by 0 bases, with 8 bases between. CDR1 and CDR2 (germline): SEHNR, FQNEAQ (reference sequence). The CDR3 runs to 15 residues. The CDR3 nucleotides are TGTGCCAGCAGCTTAACCGGGGTTAGCAATCAGCCCCAGCATTTT. This gives the protein CASSLTGVSNQPQHF.

This chain joins TRBV9 and TRBJ2-7; D might be TRBD1 (5 bases). There are 13 residues in the CDR3. Germline V gene data show CDR1 as SGDLS and CDR2 as YYNGEE. The germline V and J ends were trimmed by 3 bases and 6 bases, with 13 bases remaining between them. The CDR3 sequence is CASSAQTVGEQYF. The CDR3 bases are TGTGCCAGCAGCGCCCAGACAGTGGGCGAGCAGTACTTC.

V usage is TRBV7-8 and J usage is TRBJ2-7, with a possible D match to TRBD1 (6 bases). This CDR3 contains 14 residues. With 2 bases removed from V and 4 bases from J, the gap between germline ends came to 12 bases. Germline-derived CDR1 and CDR2 are SGHVS and FQNEAQ. The CDR3 DNA reads TGTGCCAGCAGCTTAATACAGGGAGAATACGAGCAGTACTTC. It translates to CASSLIQGEYEQYF.

The chain carries TRBV10-3 and TRBJ2-7; D possibly matches TRBD1 or TRBD2 (6 bases each). Germline loops: CDR1 ENHRY, CDR2 SYGVKD. Trimming took 6 bases from V and 9 from J, leaving 12 bases between them. This CDR3 has 11 residues. The CDR3 spells CAISEQGLQYF. CDR3 nucleotides: TGTGCCATCAGCGAACAGGGACTGCAGTACTTC.

The chain combines TRBV30 with TRBJ1-4; D uncertain. V gave up 7 bases and J gave up 7 bases, with 16 bases separating them. The CDR3 spans 13 residues. Germline CDR1 is GTSNPN and CDR2 is SVGIG (reference sequence). Here the CDR3 reads CASRHLSGEKLFF. The CDR3 nucleotides read TGTGCCTCCAGACATTTGTCGGGTGAAAAACTGTTTTTT.

The chain has TRBV5-6 and TRBJ2-2; D gene unclear. The CDR3 extends over 14 amino acids. CDR1 is SGHDT and CDR2 is YYEEEE in the germline V gene. V lost 2 bases and J lost 2, with 7 bases in between. The CDR3 here is CASSFRANTGELFF. CDR3 coding DNA: TGTGCCAGCAGCTTCCGGGCTAACACCGGGGAGCTGTTTTTT.

The chain links TRBV2 to TRBJ2-1, with D unclear. V lost 7 bases to trimming and J lost 3 bases, with 16 bases between them. The CDR3 is 15 amino acids. Germline CDR1 is SNHLY and CDR2 is FYNNEI. The DNA for the CDR3 is TGTGCCAGCACCACTGTCCTTCTTGGCTACAATGAGCAGTTCTTC. Its protein is CASTTVLLGYNEQFF. Based on the CDR3 plus reference TRBV2 and TRBJ2-1, the full variable domain is EPEVTQTPSHQVTQMGQEVILRCVPISNHLYFYWYRQILGQKVEFLVSFYNNEISEKSEIFDDQFSVERPDGSNFTLKIRSTKLEDSAMYFCASTTVLLGYNEQFFGPGTRLTVL.

The rearrangement joins TRBV18 to TRBJ1-2; 7 bases map to TRBD1. Germline trimming cut 6 bases from V and 1 base from J; bases unmatched to any gene: 11. Looked up from germline, CDR1 is KGHSH and CDR2 is LQKENI. The CDR3 runs 16 residues. DNA for the CDR3: TGTGCCAGCTCCCAAATGACAGGGAACAATAACTATGGCTACACCTTC. It yields the protein CASSQMTGNNNYGYTF.

The genes are TRBV7-8 and TRBJ2-1; 12 positions agree with TRBD1. Germline V lookup: CDR1 SGHVS, CDR2 FQNEAQ. The CDR3 runs to 14 residues. Trimming took 5 bases from V and 8 from J; bases not matched to a gene: 4. The CDR3 region has the DNA TGTGCCAGCAGCCCCCGGGACAGGGGGCATGAGCAGTTCTTC. Protein product: CASSPRDRGHEQFF. Full variable domain (remainder filled in from reference TRBV7-8 and TRBJ2-1): GAGVSQSPRYKVAKRGQDVALRCDPISGHVSLFWYQQALGQGPEFLTYFQNEAQLDKSGLPSDRFFAERPEGSVSTLKIQRTQQEDSAVYLCASSPRDRGHEQFFGPGTRLTVL.

The rearrangement links TRBV6-5 to TRBJ1-5; 8 bases fit TRBD1. CDR3 length: 14 amino acids. The junction had 6 bases not matched to a gene; V was cut back by 6 bases and J by 5 bases. Germline CDR1 is MNHEY and CDR2 is SVGAGI. This chain's CDR3 is CASRKTGADQPQHF. The CDR3 DNA follows: TGTGCCAGCAGGAAGACAGGGGCCGATCAGCCCCAGCATTTT.

The chain combines TRBV5-1 with TRBJ1-4; perhaps TRBD1 as D (5 bases). CDR3 length: 15 residues. Looked up from germline, CDR1 is SGHRS and CDR2 is YFSETQ. V gave up 4 bases and J gave up 0 bases, with 10 bases separating them. CDR3 nucleotide sequence: TGCGCCAGCAGCCGCGACAGCCCAACTAATGAAAAACTGTTTTTT. It is translated as CASSRDSPTNEKLFF.

This chain uses TRBV6-5 with TRBJ1-6; D is uncertain. Trimming removed 0 bases from V and 11 bases from J, with 11 bases in between. CDR1 is MNHEY and CDR2 is SVGAGI in the germline V gene. The CDR3 covers 14 residues. Here the CDR3 reads CASSYSAVLTPLHF. The DNA for the CDR3 is TGTGCCAGCAGTTACTCGGCGGTTTTAACACCCCTCCACTTT.

This clone was counted only a few times. The V gene is TRBV28, the J gene TRBJ1-2; TRBD1 aligns across 7 bases. The germline CDR1 and CDR2 sequences are MDHEN and SYDVKM. The CDR3 length is 13 residues. J lost 2 bases, V lost 6 bases, and 3 bases had no gene match. CDR3 DNA: TGTGCCAGCAGGGAACAGGGGAACTATGGCTACACCTTC. Amino acids: CASREQGNYGYTF.

The chain has TRBV27 and TRBJ1-1, with TRBD1 identical over 7 bases. This CDR3 is 13 amino acids long. V dropped 2 bases and J dropped 4; count of bases not matched to a gene: 1. Looked up from germline, CDR1 is MNHEY and CDR2 is SMNVEV (reference sequence). CDR3 residues: CASSLDRVTEAFF. The CDR3 DNA reads TGTGCCAGCAGTTTAGACAGGGTCACTGAAGCTTTCTTT.

The CDR3 protein is CASTFSKSTNEKLFF. CDR3 nucleotide sequence: TGTGCCAGCACCTTCTCCAAGTCAACTAATGAAAAACTGTTTTTT. The V and J genes are TRBV5-6 and TRBJ1-4; no clear D gene. The CDR3 consists of 15 residues. V shed 6 bases and J shed 0 bases, with 12 bases lying between them. Germline assignment: CDR1 SGHDT and CDR2 YYEEEE.

The chain employs TRBV7-2 and TRBJ2-7, with D unclear. Trimming took 4 bases from V and 7 from J, leaving 14 bases between them. The CDR3 is 13 amino acids. Germline CDR1 SGHTA, CDR2 FQGNSA. This CDR3 is CASSSLTGWEQYF. The CDR3 region has the DNA TGTGCCAGCAGCTCCTTGACGGGCTGGGAGCAGTACTTC.

The chain joins TRBV27 to TRBJ2-1, with 12 bases fitting TRBD2. There are 17 residues in the CDR3. Germline V CDR1 and CDR2: MNHEY, SMNVEV (reference sequence). V trimming: 7 bases; J trimming: 2 bases; junction bases outside the gene matches: 9. CDR3 amino acids: CASTLLAGGSTYNEQFF. The CDR3 DNA is TGTGCCAGCACCCTACTAGCGGGAGGTTCCACCTACAATGAGCAGTTCTTC.

The chain uses TRBV6-5 and TRBJ2-7; 9 nucleotides match TRBD1. Unmatched junction bases numbered 6, after V lost 6 bases and J lost 0 bases. CDR1 and CDR2 from the germline V gene are MNHEY and SVGAGI. The CDR3 is made up of 15 amino acids. The CDR3 DNA sequence: TGTGCCAGCAGGGATCCGGGACAGGGCTCCTACGAGCAGTACTTC. Protein product: CASRDPGQGSYEQYF.

The J gene is TRBJ1-1, the V gene TRBV6-1; D might be TRBD1 (5 bases). Germline V gene lookup returns CDR1 MNHNS and CDR2 SASEGT. Trimming removed 6 bases from V and 7 bases from J, with 18 bases in between. The CDR3 covers 14 residues. CDR3 in DNA: TGTGCCAGCAGCGGGCCCGCAGGGTTTGTTGAAGCTTTCTTT. Encoded protein: CASSGPAGFVEAFF.

The CDR3 reads CASSEALGLGSYEQYF. In nucleotides, the CDR3 is TGTGCCAGCAGTGAAGCCTTGGGCCTAGGCTCCTACGAGCAGTACTTC. The chain uses TRBV2 and TRBJ2-7; no definite D call. CDR3 length equals 16 residues. V was trimmed by 0 bases and J by 0 bases, leaving 12 bases between them. The germline V gene has CDR1 SNHLY and CDR2 FYNNEI. Full variable domain (remainder filled in from reference TRBV2 and TRBJ2-7): EPEVTQTPSHQVTQMGQEVILRCVPISNHLYFYWYRQILGQKVEFLVSFYNNEISEKSEIFDDQFSVERPDGSNFTLKIRSTKLEDSAMYFCASSEALGLGSYEQYFGPGTRLTVT.

The chain's CDR3 is CASSPRGSGNTIYF. The CDR3, as DNA: TGTGCCAGCAGCCCCAGGGGCTCTGGAAACACCATATATTTT. The chain recombines TRBV13 with TRBJ1-3; maybe TRBD1 (6 bases). V was clipped by 5 bases and J by 0 bases, with 8 bases between them. The germline V gene has CDR1 PRHDT and CDR2 FYEKMQ (reference sequence). The CDR3 is made up of 14 amino acids. The entire variable domain, with the rest obtained from reference TRBV13 and TRBJ1-3, is as follows: AAGVIQSPRHLIKEKRETATLKCYPIPRHDTVYWYQQGPGQDPQFLISFYEKMQSDKGSIPDRFSAQQFSDYHSELNMSSLELGDSALYFCASSPRGSGNTIYFGEGSWLTVV.

The CDR3 sequence: CASSFGAENEKLFF. The CDR3 nucleotides are TGTGCCAGCAGTTTCGGTGCGGAAAATGAAAAACTGTTTTTT. The chain has TRBV28 and TRBJ1-4; D is undetermined. Deletions cut 3 bases from V and 5 bases from J, with 10 bases between. There are 14 residues in the CDR3. Germline CDR1 reads MDHEN; CDR2 reads SYDVKM.

The chain uses TRBV6-4 and TRBJ2-1, with D maybe TRBD2 (6 bases). The germline gives CDR1 MRHNA, CDR2 SNTAGT. The CDR3 is 13 amino acids. V lost 0 bases, J lost 10 bases, and 10 bases lay in between. The CDR3 bases are TGTGCCAGCAGTGACTCGACTAGTGGCGAGCAGTTCTTC. This translates into CASSDSTSGEQFF.